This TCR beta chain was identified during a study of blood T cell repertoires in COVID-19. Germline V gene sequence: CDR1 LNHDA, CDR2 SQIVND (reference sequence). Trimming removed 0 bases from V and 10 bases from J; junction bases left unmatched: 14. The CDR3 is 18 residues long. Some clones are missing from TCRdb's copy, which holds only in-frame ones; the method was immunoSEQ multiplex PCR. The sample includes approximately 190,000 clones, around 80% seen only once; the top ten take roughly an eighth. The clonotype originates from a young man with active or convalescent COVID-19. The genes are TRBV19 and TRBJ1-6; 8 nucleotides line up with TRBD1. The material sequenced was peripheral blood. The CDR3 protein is CASSIDLRTGLPGSPLHF. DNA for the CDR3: TGTGCCAGTAGTATAGATCTCAGGACAGGGTTGCCAGGGTCACCCCTCCACTTT.